This T cell receptor beta chain appears in the sequencing data of a study of blood T cell repertoires in COVID-19. Across the whole study: In each case, the material was cDNA or gDNA derived from T cells, B-cell-depleted T cells, or PBMCs.

This CDR3 region has 16 residues. Profiled with immunoSEQ multiplex PCR; TCRdb holds only in-frame clones, not every one. The table includes about 260,000 clones, 82% detected once. The clonotype comes from an elderly woman with acute or convalescent COVID-19. V is TRBV12-2 and J is TRBJ1-6; the DNA was not compared with TRBD1, the D call given in the table. TRBV12-2 constitutes a pseudogene. The sample comprised peripheral blood. In DNA form, the CDR3 reads TGTGCAAGTCGCTTAGCTAAAGGCAGGGTAGGGTCACCCCTCCACTTT. This gives the protein CASRLAKGRVGSPLHF.